One and the same sample provided the 25 T cell receptor beta chains below, sequenced in a study of tumor-infiltrating lymphocytes in primary liver carcinoma (dated by TCRdb to the late 2010s). TRIzol reagent was used to extract blood RNA from unsorted whole blood, while the DNeasy Blood & Tissue kit provided the germline DNA. The run used an Illumina HiSeq 2500. A constant-region primer and ProtoScript II reverse transcriptase were used to reverse-transcribe TCRbeta-specific cDNA from about 0.55 ug total RNA. Three nested multiplex PCR rounds, following a slightly modified ARM-PCR procedure, were used to build the TCRbeta libraries. Each of the first two PCR rounds ran for nine to eleven cycles and used multiplex TRBV1-TRBV30 forward primers together with a Cbeta reverse primer. TCRdb reprocessed the public reads (quality trimming at Q25 with fastp, clone calling with MiXCR) and kept in-frame beta chains. Entries are consolidated by CDR3 protein sequence, retaining the most common genes and DNA. For this sample the table gives 250,000 to 400,000 distinct CDR3 sequences, of which over 55% were detected only once. Roughly 9% of the sample rests with the top ten.

Source material: peripheral blood. The origin of the receptors is a man between 40 and 49 years old with primary liver carcinoma and hepatitis B virus infection.

The DNA of the CDR3 is TGTGCCAGCAGTACCATGGGAATGGGAGGAAACACCATATATTTT. As protein: CASSTMGMGGNTIYF. The chain combines TRBV6-1 with TRBJ1-3; D is uncertain. The CDR3 is made up of 15 amino acids. Trimming took 5 bases from V and 4 from J, leaving 15 bases between them. Germline CDR1 reads MNHNS; CDR2 reads SASEGT.

About this clonotype itself: Given the absence of the conserved phenylalanine or tryptophan at the CDR3 end, a read error is likely. The chain links TRBV11-1 to TRBJ2-5, with D maybe TRBD2 (5 bases). This CDR3 is 13 amino acids long. Germline V gives CDR1 SGHAT, CDR2 FQDESV (reference sequence). V dropped 9 bases and J dropped 2 bases, with 13 bases sitting between them. The CDR3 here is CASSMEVQETQYI. As DNA, the CDR3 is TGTGCCAGTAGCATGGAGGTACAAGAGACCCAGTACATC.

CDR3 amino acids: CASSFLGTNPYNEQFF. CDR3 nucleotide sequence: TGTGCCAGCAGTTTTCTGGGGACTAATCCCTACAATGAGCAGTTCTTC. This sequence joins TRBV27 and TRBJ2-1; 7 bases are shared with TRBD2. The CDR3 is 16 residues long. V gave up 3 bases and J gave up 2 bases; unmatched junction bases: 7. In germline, CDR1 is MNHEY, CDR2 SMNVEV (reference sequence).

This clonotype was observed a handful of times. The rearrangement joins TRBV5-4 to TRBJ2-2; D gene ambiguous. The CDR3 length is 15 residues. The germline V gene has CDR1 SGHNT and CDR2 YYREEE (reference sequence). V lost 2 bases and J lost 4, with 12 bases in between. The CDR3 nucleotides read TGTGCCAGCAGCTTCGGGCAGAACCCCACCGGGGAGCTGTTTTTT. Protein sequence: CASSFGQNPTGELFF.

As for this clonotype: One junction end does not reproduce the germline sequence, and a read error may be involved. The V call is TRBV29-1, the J call TRBJ2-5; D might be TRBD2 (5 bases). Germline assignment: CDR1 SQVTM and CDR2 ANQGSEA. The length of the CDR3 is 13 residues. CDR3 in amino acids: CSGTGWPQETQCF. CDR3 coding DNA: TGCAGCGGTACGGGGTGGCCACAAGAGACCCAGTGCTTC. The full variable domain, its missing parts supplied by reference TRBV29-1 and TRBJ2-5, is SAVISQKPSRDICQRGTSLTIQCQVDSQVTMMFWYRQQPGQSLTLIATANQGSEATYESGFVIDKFPISRPNLTFSTLTVSNMSPEDSSIYLCSGTGWPQETQCFGPGTRLLVL.

The V gene is TRBV28, the J gene TRBJ2-7; D is unclear. The CDR3 runs to 15 residues. Germline CDR1 MDHEN, CDR2 SYDVKM. The V end lost 6 bases, the J end lost 2 bases, and 17 bases lay between the germline ends. This CDR3 is CASSLSTVGTYEQYF. The DNA of the CDR3 is TGTGCCAGCAGCCTCTCGACTGTGGGGACCTACGAGCAGTACTTC. Combining the CDR3 with reference TRBV28 and TRBJ2-7 gives the whole variable domain DVKVTQSSRYLVKRTGEKVFLECVQDMDHENMFWYRQDPGLGLRLIYFSYDVKMKEKGDIPEGYSVSREKKERFSLILESASTNQTSMYLCASSLSTVGTYEQYFGPGTRLTVT.

This clonotype turned up a few times. This chain links TRBV20-1 with TRBJ1-6, with D tentatively TRBD1 (6 bases). CDR3 size: 12 residues. Germline values: CDR1 DFQATT, CDR2 SNEGSKA (reference sequence). V was trimmed by 5 bases and J by 9 bases, leaving 11 bases between them. The CDR3 sequence is CSAGQQGSPLHF. The CDR3 region has the DNA TGCAGTGCTGGACAACAGGGTTCACCCCTCCACTTT.

Only one count was recorded for this clonotype. Possible read error: a much larger clone is one base away. This chain connects TRBV6-6 to TRBJ2-5; 7 bases are shared with TRBD1. Germline CDR1 MNHNY, CDR2 SVGAGI (reference sequence). The CDR3 runs 14 residues. Trimming cost V 6 bases and J 2 bases; bases outside gene matches: 6. In DNA, the CDR3 is TGTGCCAGCAGCCGCGAACAGGGGCAAGAGACCCAGTACTTC. It specifies CASSREQGQETQYF.

V gene TRBV28 combines with J gene TRBJ2-1, with 8 bases lining up with TRBD2. Unmatched junction bases numbered 15, after V lost 11 bases and J lost 9 bases. The length of the CDR3 is 14 residues. The V gene's germline CDR1 is MDHEN and CDR2 SYDVKM. DNA for the CDR3: TGTGCCGCACGTAGCGGGAAGAAGGGCGGTGAGCAGTTCTTC. This encodes CAARSGKKGGEQFF.

This clonotype was counted once. Mismatch with germline at one junction end may stem from a read error. The chain carries TRBV11-2 and TRBJ2-2, with D possibly being TRBD2 (5 bases). CDR3 length equals 18 residues. Germline V gives CDR1 SGHAT, CDR2 FQNNGV. This chain's CDR3 is CASSSNLLVKSNTEELFF. The CDR3 DNA is TGTGCCAGCAGTTCAAACCTACTAGTAAAATCGAACACCGAGGAGCTGTTTTTT.

This clonotype was picked up one time. The junction departs from germline at one end; a sequencing error may be responsible. The V call is TRBV5-1, the J call TRBJ2-1; 14 bases align to TRBD2. The CDR3 runs to 15 residues. Germline CDR1 SGHRS, CDR2 YFSETQ. The CDR3 bases are TGCGCCAACAGCGGGGGACTAGCGGGAGCAAATGAGCAGTTCTTC. Protein: CANSGGLAGANEQFF.

The chain employs TRBV7-9 and TRBJ2-7; 13 nucleotides agree with TRBD2. Germline-derived CDR1 and CDR2 are SEHNR and FQNEAQ (reference sequence). The length of the CDR3 is 16 residues. V gave up 5 bases and J gave up 7 bases; unmatched junction bases: 11. DNA of the CDR3: TGTGCCAGCAGCAGAGGGACTAGCGGGAATCCGTGGGAGCAGTACTTC. Its translation is CASSRGTSGNPWEQYF.

This clonotype was picked up one time. At one of its ends the junction is not consistent with the germline gene, which may arise from a read error. The V call is TRBV7-9, the J call TRBJ2-1; 10 bases match TRBD2. Germline V lookup: CDR1 SEHNR, CDR2 FQNEAQ (reference sequence). The CDR3 covers 16 residues. The CDR3 reads CTSSEPGLAGVNEQFF. The CDR3 coding sequence is TGTACCAGCAGCGAGCCGGGGCTAGCGGGAGTTAATGAGCAGTTCTTC.

Points on this clonotype: With a much larger clone just one base away, this may be a read error. V and J are TRBV10-3 and TRBJ2-7; 9 nucleotides agree with TRBD2. The CDR3 is made up of 17 amino acids. The germline V gene has CDR1 ENHRY and CDR2 SYGVKD. With 2 bases clipped from V and 3 bases from J, the junction kept 11 bases outside the gene matches. The DNA of the CDR3 is TGTGCCATCAGTGAGGTCCTCGGGAGTAGCGGGAGCTACGAGCAGTACTTC. Translating gives CAISEVLGSSGSYEQYF.

This clonotype has just a few counts. The chain couples TRBV24-1 to TRBJ2-3; 8 bases match TRBD1. V shed 3 bases, J shed 3 bases, and the junction held 7 bases outside the gene matches. The CDR3 is 16 amino acids. Germline loops: CDR1 KGHDR, CDR2 SFDVKD. Here the CDR3 reads CATSDGRTGNTDTQYF. CDR3 bases: TGTGCCACCAGTGATGGAAGGACAGGGAATACAGATACGCAGTATTTT.

This chain connects TRBV11-2 to TRBJ1-6; D remains unclear. Germline CDR1 is SGHAT and CDR2 is FQNNGV. V was trimmed by 7 bases and J by 0 bases, leaving 7 bases between them. The CDR3 length is 14 residues. DNA for the CDR3: TGTGCCAGCATCCTCGTCTCCTATAATTCACCCCTCCACTTT. Translating it yields CASILVSYNSPLHF. Full variable domain (rest looked up from reference TRBV11-2 and TRBJ1-6): EAGVAQSPRYKIIEKRQSVAFWCNPISGHATLYWYQQILGQGPKLLIQFQNNGVVDDSQLPKDRFSAERLKGVDSTLKIQPAKLEDSAVYLCASILVSYNSPLHFGNGTRLTVT.

The J gene is TRBJ2-1, the V gene TRBV11-2; 11 bases fit TRBD2. The V gene's germline CDR1 is SGHAT and CDR2 FQNNGV. The CDR3 runs to 14 residues. The J segment lost 10 bases and the V segment lost 6 bases, leaving 8 bases of the junction unmatched. CDR3 amino acids: CASSPSGRFIEQFF. The CDR3 DNA follows: TGTGCCAGCAGTCCTAGCGGGAGGTTCATCGAGCAGTTCTTC.

As for this clonotype: A junction boundary mismatches the germline segment, possibly from a read error. The genes are TRBV29-1 and TRBJ2-1; D is unresolved. Germline CDR1 is SQVTM and CDR2 is ANQGSEA. CDR3 length: 14 amino acids. The CDR3 DNA reads TGCAGCCTTGTCGCCGCGAGCTCCTACAATGAGCAGCTCTTC. Amino acid sequence: CSLVAASSYNEQLF.

With respect to this clonotype: Germline is not matched at one junction end, which may reflect a read error. V gene TRBV11-2 combines with J gene TRBJ2-2; 9 nucleotides line up with TRBD1. The CDR3 has 15 amino acids. Germline V gene sequence: CDR1 SGHAT, CDR2 FQNNGV. This CDR3 is CTSTLGTGFPGELFF. In DNA, the CDR3 is TGTACCAGCACTTTAGGGACAGGGTTTCCCGGGGAGCTGTTTTTT.

This clonotype has ten or more counts. The chain carries TRBV6-5 and TRBJ2-3; 13 nucleotides line up with TRBD2. Germline CDR1 reads MNHEY; CDR2 reads SVGAGI. The CDR3 has 15 amino acids. Trimming removed 5 bases from V and 4 bases from J; junction bases left unmatched: 3. The chain's CDR3 is CASSIGLAGADTQYF. In nucleotides, the CDR3 is TGTGCCAGCAGTATCGGACTAGCGGGAGCAGATACGCAGTATTTT.

Note on this clonotype: A read error is possible here, since a much larger clone lies one base away. The chain combines TRBV6-1 with TRBJ1-3; perhaps TRBD1 as D (5 bases). Germline V gene sequence: CDR1 MNHNS, CDR2 SASEGT. The CDR3 has 15 amino acids. The V gene lost 7 bases and the J gene lost 1 base, with 14 bases spanning the gap. Written as DNA, the CDR3 is TGTGCCAGCACCGCGGCCGGGGGATCTGGAAACACCATATATTTT. Translating gives CASTAAGGSGNTIYF.

This clonotype appeared a few times. The chain is built from TRBV7-8 and TRBJ2-2; 9 bases align to TRBD1. V was pared by 7 bases and J by 7 bases, with 10 bases of the junction left unmatched. CDR3 length: 15 residues. Germline CDR1 and CDR2: SGHVS and FQNEAQ. The CDR3 protein is CASNQGTGIYGELFF. DNA for the CDR3: TGTGCCAGCAACCAAGGGACAGGGATTTACGGGGAGCTGTTTTTT. Combining the CDR3 with reference TRBV7-8 and TRBJ2-2 gives the whole variable domain GAGVSQSPRYKVAKRGQDVALRCDPISGHVSLFWYQQALGQGPEFLTYFQNEAQLDKSGLPSDRFFAERPEGSVSTLKIQRTQQEDSAVYLCASNQGTGIYGELFFGEGSRLTVL.

This chain joins TRBV4-1 and TRBJ2-3; unclear D gene. V lost 7 bases and J 0 bases, leaving 14 bases between the germline ends. The CDR3 totals 15 residues. The germline CDR1 and CDR2 sequences are MGHRA and YSYEKL. Here the CDR3 reads CASNRGSTSTDTQYF. The CDR3 DNA reads as TGCGCCAGCAACCGAGGAAGTACGAGCACAGATACGCAGTATTTT.

V usage is TRBV28 and J usage is TRBJ2-7, with D perhaps TRBD2 (6 bases). The CDR3 sequence is 13 residues long. Per germline, CDR1 MDHEN and CDR2 SYDVKM. V dropped 7 bases and J dropped 3 bases, with 13 bases sitting between them. The CDR3 region has the DNA TGTGCCAGCATTGGAGGGTCTGGCTACGAGCAGTACTTC. Residues: CASIGGSGYEQYF. The full variable domain, completed using reference TRBV28 and TRBJ2-7, is DVKVTQSSRYLVKRTGEKVFLECVQDMDHENMFWYRQDPGLGLRLIYFSYDVKMKEKGDIPEGYSVSREKKERFSLILESASTNQTSMYLCASIGGSGYEQYFGPGTRLTVT.

Regarding this clonotype: This sequence may be a read error, since a much larger clone differs from it by one base. This rearrangement joins TRBV12-3 or TRBV12-4 to TRBJ2-1; no reliable D call. V was cut by 5 bases and J by 4 bases, with 18 bases left in between. The CDR3 consists of 16 residues. Here the CDR3 reads CASSPPVSFFYNEQFF. In DNA, the CDR3 is TGTGCCAGCAGTCCCCCCGTGAGTTTTTTTTACAATGAGCAGTTCTTC.